These 28 T cell receptor beta chains share one sample of origin, sequenced in a study of cytomegalovirus exposure and HLA in healthy donors. 13 Jbeta primers and 60 Vbeta primers were used for the PCR. Libraries were prepared by immunoSEQ multiplex PCR; TCRdb keeps only in-frame clonotypes and omits some of them. Of tens of thousands of clones detected, about three quarters appear once; the ten largest clones hold just over 8%. The sequenced sample consisted of PBMCs. The receptors derive from a man between 60 and 70 years old in good health and CMV-seronegative.

The chain carries TRBV5-5 and TRBJ1-5; D not resolved. CDR1 and CDR2 from the germline V gene are SGHKS and YYEKEE (reference sequence). CDR3 length: 13 amino acids. The V end lost 4 bases, the J end lost 4 bases, and 9 bases lay between the germline ends. CDR3 sequence (DNA): TGTGCCAGCAGCAGGACGGGGAATCAGCCCCAGCATTTT. Amino acid sequence: CASSRTGNQPQHF.

The chain recombines TRBV5-1 with TRBJ2-3; 12 bases agree with TRBD2. The germline V gene has CDR1 SGHRS and CDR2 YFSETQ. Unmatched junction bases numbered 12, after V lost 5 bases and J lost 2 bases. The CDR3 covers 18 residues. CDR3 DNA sequence: TGCGCCAGCAGGAGCCAATCGCTAGCGGGGGGGTACACAGATACGCAGTATTTT. Encoded protein: CASRSQSLAGGYTDTQYF.

The gene calls are TRBV6-1 and TRBJ2-5, with D possibly TRBD2 on 5 matching bases. The CDR3 runs to 14 residues. Trimming removed 6 bases from V and 3 bases from J, with 14 bases in between. Germline V gene lookup returns CDR1 MNHNS and CDR2 SASEGT. The CDR3 region has the DNA TGTGCCAGCAGCGCCACGACTACCAAAGAGACCCAGTACTTC. Translating it yields CASSATTTKETQYF.

The V call is TRBV7-9, the J call TRBJ2-1; 9 bases are a match to TRBD1. The germline gives CDR1 SEHNR, CDR2 FQNEAQ (reference sequence). This CDR3 spans 17 amino acids. Trimming at V came to 5 bases and at J to 4 bases, leaving 12 bases not matched to a gene. The CDR3, as DNA: TGTGCCAGCAGCACGCGACCGCCGGGACAGGGATACAATGAGCAGTTCTTC. Residues: CASSTRPPGQGYNEQFF.

The J gene is TRBJ1-3, the V gene TRBV2; 7 bases map to TRBD1. Germline lookup yields CDR1 SNHLY and CDR2 FYNNEI. This CDR3 region has 11 residues. V gave up 9 bases and J gave up 6 bases; unmatched junction bases: 2. CDR3: CARGQLNTIYF. For the CDR3, the DNA is TGTGCCAGGGGACAGCTAAACACCATATATTTT.

The genes are TRBV19 and TRBJ1-2; perhaps TRBD1 as D (6 bases). This CDR3 has 15 amino acids. The V end lost 6 bases, the J end lost 4 bases, and 18 bases lay between the germline ends. Germline V gives CDR1 LNHDA, CDR2 SQIVND (reference sequence). The CDR3 protein is CASRTDGTKGYGYTF. The CDR3 DNA sequence: TGTGCCAGTAGAACGGACGGGACAAAGGGCTATGGCTACACCTTC.

This clone was counted between two and nine times. The V call is TRBV19, the J call TRBJ1-5; D gene uncertain. Trimming cost V 7 bases and J 0 bases, with 16 bases left between them. Germline V CDR1 and CDR2: LNHDA, SQIVND (reference sequence). This CDR3 has 16 residues. The CDR3: CASTPGPVNSNQPQHF. The CDR3 DNA reads TGTGCCAGTACCCCCGGTCCGGTGAATAGCAATCAGCCCCAGCATTTT.

V and J are TRBV19 and TRBJ2-7, with D tentatively TRBD2 (5 bases). The V end lost 4 bases, the J end lost 0 bases, and 10 bases lay between the germline ends. The CDR3 extends over 14 amino acids. Germline V gene data show CDR1 as LNHDA and CDR2 as SQIVND (reference sequence). CDR3 coding DNA: TGTGCCAGTAGTACTACCGGGGACTCCTACGAGCAGTACTTC. It encodes CASSTTGDSYEQYF.

The chain has TRBV5-1 and TRBJ2-4; 8 bases line up with TRBD2. The CDR3 has 18 amino acids. The germline gives CDR1 SGHRS, CDR2 YFSETQ. Trimming at V came to 1 base and at J to 7 bases, leaving 16 bases not matched to a gene. The CDR3 nucleotides are TGCGCCAGCAGCTTGTCTCGCGGGGGGCCCTACCCAAACAACATTCAGTACTTC. Translated: CASSLSRGGPYPNNIQYF.

This chain links TRBV6-1 with TRBJ1-3, with TRBD1 matching 7 bases. The CDR3 length is 14 residues. From germline, CDR1 is MNHNS and CDR2 SASEGT. V shed 8 bases, J shed 2 bases, and the junction held 6 bases outside the gene matches. In DNA form, the CDR3 reads TGTGCCAGCTACAGGGGTGGGCCTGGAAACACCATATATTTT. Residues: CASYRGGPGNTIYF.

Of note for this clone: At one boundary the junction diverges from the germline segment, which might be a read error. J is TRBJ1-2 and V is TRBV7-9, with 11 nucleotides matching TRBD1. CDR3 length: 12 residues. The germline V gene has CDR1 SEHNR and CDR2 FQNEAQ (reference sequence). The CDR3 DNA reads as TGCGGGACAGGGGGTCAGGACTATGGCTACACCTTC. Translation: CGTGGQDYGYTF.

This clone was observed a few times. The chain combines TRBV4-3 with TRBJ2-1; 10 nucleotides align to TRBD2. Germline assignment: CDR1 LGHNA and CDR2 YSLEER. The CDR3 has 15 amino acids. Losses at the gene ends were 1 base for V and 4 bases for J; bases not matched to a gene: 1. The CDR3 here is CASSQGLAGYNEQFF. The CDR3 DNA follows: TGCGCCAGCAGCCAAGGACTAGCGGGTTACAATGAGCAGTTCTTC.

The rearrangement uses TRBV28 and TRBJ2-2, with TRBD2 matching 8 bases. CDR1 and CDR2 (germline): MDHEN, SYDVKM. The CDR3 sequence is 17 residues long. V lost 8 bases and J lost 0; bases outside the gene matches: 11. The CDR3 bases are TGTGCCAGCCGTCCCATCGCAGCGGGGGCGAACACCGGGGAGCTGTTTTTT. Amino acid sequence: CASRPIAAGANTGELFF.

This rearrangement joins TRBV19 to TRBJ1-5, with D perhaps TRBD1 (6 bases). The germline gives CDR1 LNHDA, CDR2 SQIVND (reference sequence). The CDR3 loop spans 13 amino acids. Between the trimmed V and J ends, which lost 5 bases and 7 bases, there was a span of 12 bases. CDR3 in amino acids: CASSLRTDQPQHF. The CDR3 DNA is TGTGCCAGTAGTTTGAGGACAGACCAGCCCCAGCATTTT.

This clone showed up just a few times. The V gene is TRBV19, the J gene TRBJ1-1; a possible D gene is TRBD1 (6 bases). The V gene's germline CDR1 is LNHDA and CDR2 SQIVND (reference sequence). V was pared by 3 bases and J by 4 bases, with 12 bases between. CDR3 length: 14 residues. CDR3 sequence: CASSITGFVTEAFF. The CDR3 nucleotides read TGTGCCAGTAGTATTACAGGGTTTGTCACTGAAGCTTTCTTT.

V is TRBV4-1 and J is TRBJ1-2; D is uncertain. CDR3 length equals 15 residues. Germline V gene lookup returns CDR1 MGHRA and CDR2 YSYEKL. V shed 0 bases and J shed 7 bases, with 15 bases lying between them. The CDR3 bases are TGCGCCAGCAGCCAAGACGGGAGCCAACGTGGTGGCTACACCTTC. Protein sequence: CASSQDGSQRGGYTF.

This clone was seen once. Other DNA sequences of this sample code for an identical CDR3. The chain joins TRBV9 to TRBJ2-1, with D tentatively TRBD1 (6 bases). The V and J ends lost 1 base and 0 bases respectively, with 8 bases between them. Germline loops: CDR1 SGDLS, CDR2 YYNGEE. The CDR3 totals 15 residues. This CDR3 reads CASSVRDISYNEQFF. The CDR3 DNA sequence: TGTGCCAGCAGCGTACGGGACATCTCCTACAATGAGCAGTTCTTC.

This clone came up a few times. The chain is built from TRBV9 and TRBJ2-2; 9 bases fit TRBD2. CDR1 is SGDLS, CDR2 YYNGEE, per germline. The length of the CDR3 is 16 residues. V shed 3 bases and J 1 base; nucleotides not matched to a gene: 4. CDR3 bases: TGTGCCAGCAGCGCCCGACTAGCGGTGAACACCGGGGAGCTGTTTTTT. Translated, it gives CASSARLAVNTGELFF.

V is TRBV27 and J is TRBJ1-5; D not certain. CDR1 is MNHEY and CDR2 is SMNVEV in the germline V gene (reference sequence). The CDR3 runs 14 residues. Trimming took off 6 bases at V and 11 bases at J, with 20 bases between the two ends. The CDR3 reads CASSPGPTSPAQHF. Written as DNA, the CDR3 is TGTGCCAGCAGCCCGGGTCCCACCTCCCCCGCCCAGCATTTT.

The V call is TRBV7-9, the J call TRBJ2-7; tentative D call: TRBD2 (5 bases). Germline-derived CDR1 and CDR2 are SEHNR and FQNEAQ (reference sequence). The CDR3 is 12 amino acids. The germline V and J ends were trimmed by 5 bases and 3 bases, with 8 bases remaining between them. This chain's CDR3 is CASSRSDYEQYF. The CDR3 DNA is TGTGCCAGCAGCCGTAGCGACTACGAGCAGTACTTC.

V and J are TRBV7-2 and TRBJ1-6; 8 bases are shared with TRBD1. CDR3 length equals 16 residues. The J segment lost 7 bases and the V segment lost 4 bases, leaving 9 bases of the junction unmatched. Germline CDR1 reads SGHTA; CDR2 reads FQGNSA. The CDR3: CASSWAGGANNSPLHF. The CDR3 nucleotides are TGTGCCAGCAGCTGGGCAGGGGGCGCGAACAATTCACCCCTCCACTTT.

The V and J genes are TRBV4-1 and TRBJ2-7, with 11 bases identical to TRBD1. Germline V gene lookup returns CDR1 MGHRA and CDR2 YSYEKL. This CDR3 comprises 17 residues. The V gene end was trimmed by 0 bases and the J gene end by 8 bases; junction bases not matched to a gene: 12. The CDR3 sequence is CASSQEARTGGLEKQYF. CDR3 DNA: TGCGCCAGCAGCCAAGAAGCTCGGACAGGGGGCTTAGAAAAGCAGTACTTC.

This clone was observed a few times. At one boundary the junction diverges from the germline segment, which might be a read error. This chain connects TRBV7-9 to TRBJ2-7, with 7 bases lining up with TRBD1. The CDR3 sequence is 12 residues long. Germline V gives CDR1 SEHNR, CDR2 FQNEAQ (reference sequence). The chain's CDR3 is CSSSPQGYEQYF. The CDR3 DNA reads as TGTTCCAGCAGCCCACAGGGGTACGAGCAGTACTTC.

The rearrangement joins TRBV21-1 to TRBJ1-1; the D segment call TRBD1 is taken from the table without a DNA check. TRBV21-1 is flagged as a pseudogene. This CDR3 is built from 16 residues. The CDR3 region is CASSKVSRGMNTEAFF. The CDR3 DNA follows: TGTGCCAGCAGCAAAGTTTCGAGGGGGATGAACACTGAAGCTTTCTTT.

The rearrangement joins TRBV14 to TRBJ2-7; 10 positions match TRBD2. The CDR3 consists of 15 residues. Looked up from germline, CDR1 is SGHDN and CDR2 is FVKESK. Losses at the gene ends were 3 bases for V and 2 bases for J; bases not matched to a gene: 4. The CDR3 nucleotides read TGTGCCAGCAGCCAGACCACTAGCGGGACCTACGAGCAGTACTTC. This gives the protein CASSQTTSGTYEQYF.

The J gene is TRBJ2-3, the V gene TRBV6-1, with 7 bases matching TRBD1. Germline V gene data show CDR1 as MNHNS and CDR2 as SASEGT. With 4 bases clipped from V and 3 bases from J, the junction kept 7 bases outside the gene matches. The CDR3 loop spans 15 amino acids. CDR3 protein: CASSGTGVGTDTQYF. The CDR3 coding sequence is TGTGCCAGCAGTGGTACAGGGGTGGGTACAGATACGCAGTATTTT.

The chain has TRBV7-2 and TRBJ2-5, with unresolved D. The germline V gene has CDR1 SGHTA and CDR2 FQGNSA. This CDR3 has 13 residues. The ends were cut back, 2 bases at V and 3 bases at J, with 7 bases in the middle. Here the CDR3 DNA reads TGTGCCAGCAGCTTATATACAAAAGAGACCCAGTACTTC. It specifies CASSLYTKETQYF.

CDR3: CASSTGGGPGELFF. Written as DNA, the CDR3 is TGTGCCAGTAGTACCGGGGGAGGTCCCGGGGAGCTGTTTTTT. The V call is TRBV19, the J call TRBJ2-2, with D tentatively TRBD2 (6 bases). Trimming cost V 4 bases and J 6 bases, with 12 bases left between them. Germline V gene data show CDR1 as LNHDA and CDR2 as SQIVND (reference sequence). The CDR3 spans 14 residues.